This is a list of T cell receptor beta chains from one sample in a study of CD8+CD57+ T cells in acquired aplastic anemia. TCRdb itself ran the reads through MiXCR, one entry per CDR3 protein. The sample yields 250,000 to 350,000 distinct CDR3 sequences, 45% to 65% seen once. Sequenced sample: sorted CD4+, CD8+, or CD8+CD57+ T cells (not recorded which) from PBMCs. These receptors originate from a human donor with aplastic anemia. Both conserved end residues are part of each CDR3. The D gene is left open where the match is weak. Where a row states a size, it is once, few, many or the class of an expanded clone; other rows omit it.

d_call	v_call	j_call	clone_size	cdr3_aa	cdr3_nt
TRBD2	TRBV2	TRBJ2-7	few	CASSALAGPSYEQYF	TGTGCCAGCAGCGCATTAGCGGGGCCCTCCTACGAGCAGTACTTC
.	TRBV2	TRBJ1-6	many	CASSVTGLYSPLHF	TGTGCCAGCAGTGTTACGGGGCTTTATTCACCCCTCCACTTT
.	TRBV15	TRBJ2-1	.	CATSRGSGSGPYNEQFF	TGTGCCACCAGCAGGGGAAGTGGGAGCGGCCCCTACAATGAGCAGTTCTTC
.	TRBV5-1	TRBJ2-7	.	CASSLGGYTGEQYF	TGTGCCAGCAGCTTAGGAGGGTACACCGGGGAGCAGTACTTC
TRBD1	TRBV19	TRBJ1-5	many	CASSMMGDRRARNNQPQHF	TGTGCCAGTAGTATGATGGGGGACAGACGAGCCAGAAACAATCAGCCCCAGCATTTT
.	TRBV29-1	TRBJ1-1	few	CSGSRGGNTEAFF	TGCAGCGGATCGCGGGGAGGGAACACTGAAGCTTTCTTT
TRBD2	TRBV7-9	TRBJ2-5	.	CASSLATSGGQETQYF	TGTGCCAGCAGCTTAGCTACTAGCGGGGGGCAAGAGACCCAGTACTTC
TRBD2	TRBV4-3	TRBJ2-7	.	CASSQMAGGSYEQYF	TGCGCCAGCAGCCAAATGGCGGGAGGGTCCTACGAGCAGTACTTC
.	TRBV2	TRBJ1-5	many	CASIRDSNQPQHF	TGTGCCAGCATACGGGATAGCAATCAGCCCCAGCATTTT
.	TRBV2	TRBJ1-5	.	CASSPKRNLVQPQHF	TGTGCCAGCAGTCCTAAGCGTAACCTCGTTCAGCCCCAGCATTTT
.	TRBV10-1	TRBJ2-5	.	CASSESWDGETQYF	TGCGCCAGCAGTGAGTCTTGGGACGGGGAGACCCAGTACTTC
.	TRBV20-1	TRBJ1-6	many	CSASSVRNSPLHF	TGCAGTGCTAGCAGTGTTAGGAATTCACCCCTCCACTTT
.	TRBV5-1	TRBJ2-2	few	CASSLDGGASTGELFF	TGCGCCAGCAGCTTGGACGGGGGCGCGAGCACCGGGGAGCTGTTTTTT
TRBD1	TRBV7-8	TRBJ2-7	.	CASSPDRDEPYF	TGCGCCAGCAGCCCGGACAGGGACGAGCCGTACTTC
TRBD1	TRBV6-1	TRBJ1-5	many	CATRTMSPTGVVLGQPQHF	TGTGCCACCCGGACCATGTCACCGACAGGGGTGGTATTGGGTCAGCCCCAGCATTTT
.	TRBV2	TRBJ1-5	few	CASTPSPNQPQHF	TGTGCCAGCACCCCCAGCCCTAATCAGCCCCAGCATTTT
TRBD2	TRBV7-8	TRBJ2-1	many	CASSPRTRTSGSGQFF	TGTGCCAGCAGCCCCAGAACACGGACTAGCGGGAGCGGGCAGTTCTTC
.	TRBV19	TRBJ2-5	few	CASDGGQIGETQYF	TGTGCCAGTGACGGGGGGCAAATTGGAGAGACCCAGTACTTC
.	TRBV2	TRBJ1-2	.	CASSAGLAATLYGYTF	TGTGCCAGCAGTGCTGGTTTGGCAGCAACCCTCTATGGCTACACCTTC
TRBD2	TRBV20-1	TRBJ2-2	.	CSALRRGGGELFF	TGCAGTGCACTAAGGCGGGGGGGCGGGGAGCTGTTTTTT
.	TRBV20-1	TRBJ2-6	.	CSASRAGANVLTF	TGCAGTGCTAGCAGGGCTGGGGCCAACGTCCTGACTTTC
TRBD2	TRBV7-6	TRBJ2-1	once	CASSVEMAGLAGFNEQFF	TGTGCCAGCAGCGTAGAGATGGCCGGACTAGCGGGGTTCAATGAGCAGTTCTTC
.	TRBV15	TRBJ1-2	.	CATSFPYRNYGYTF	TGTGCCACCAGCTTTCCCTACCGTAACTATGGCTACACCTTC
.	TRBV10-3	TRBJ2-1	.	CAISVNSEQTQFF	TGTGCCATCAGTGTAAATAGCGAGCAGACCCAGTTCTTC
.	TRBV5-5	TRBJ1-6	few	CASSGQGRVTNSPLHF	TGTGCCAGCAGTGGGCAAGGACGGGTGACTAATTCACCCCTCCACTTT
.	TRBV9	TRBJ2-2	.	CASSVEDHLGTGELFF	TGTGCCAGCAGCGTAGAGGACCACCTCGGGACCGGGGAGCTGTTTTTT
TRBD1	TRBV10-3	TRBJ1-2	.	CAISGRDSPNYGYTF	TGTGCCATCAGTGGTAGGGACAGTCCTAACTATGGCTACACCTTC
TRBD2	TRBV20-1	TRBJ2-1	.	CSVSGELADYNEQFF	TGCAGTGTTAGCGGCGAACTAGCGGATTACAATGAGCAGTTCTTC
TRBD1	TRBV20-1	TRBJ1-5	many	CSARVPGQGSNQPQHF	TGCAGTGCTAGAGTTCCGGGACAGGGTAGCAATCAGCCCCAGCATTTT
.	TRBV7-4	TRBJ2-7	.	CASSQDSTYEQYF	TGCGCCAGCAGCCAAGATTCGACCTACGAGCAGTACTTC
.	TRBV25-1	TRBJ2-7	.	CASSDRGVGGTDF	TGTGCCAGCAGTGACAGGGGGGTCGGGGGGACCGACTTC
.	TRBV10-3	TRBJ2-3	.	CAISESAEDTQYF	TGTGCCATCAGTGAGAGCGCAGAAGATACGCAGTATTTT
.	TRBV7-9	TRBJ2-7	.	CASSPSDPPLGEQYF	TGTGCCAGCTCCCCCTCGGACCCTCCATTGGGCGAGCAGTACTTC
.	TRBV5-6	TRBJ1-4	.	CASSLEWRGAATNEKLFF	TGTGCCAGCAGCTTGGAATGGAGGGGCGCTGCAACTAATGAAAAACTGTTTTTT
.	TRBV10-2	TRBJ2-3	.	CASSESRARTDTQYF	TGCGCCAGCAGTGAGTCGAGGGCTCGCACAGATACGCAGTATTTT
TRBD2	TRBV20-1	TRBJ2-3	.	CSARDGWTSGQASTDTQYF	TGCAGTGCTAGAGATGGGTGGACTAGCGGACAGGCTAGCACAGATACGCAGTATTTT
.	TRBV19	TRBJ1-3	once	CASTIQGFPFGNTIYF	TGTGCCAGTACCATCCAGGGTTTCCCGTTCGGAAACACCATATATTTT
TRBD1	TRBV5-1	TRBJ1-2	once	CASSLEGTGRSGYTF	TGCGCCAGCAGCTTGGAAGGGACAGGGCGTTCCGGCTACACCTTC
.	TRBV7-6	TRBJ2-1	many	CASSLLRGNEQFF	TGTGCCAGCAGCTTACTCCGGGGTAATGAGCAGTTCTTC
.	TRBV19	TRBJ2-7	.	CASSIDRSREEQYF	TGTGCCAGTAGTATTGACAGGTCTAGGGAGGAGCAGTACTTC
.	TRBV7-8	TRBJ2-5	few	CASKPSGRLETQYF	TGTGCCAGCAAGCCGAGTGGTAGGCTAGAGACCCAGTACTTC
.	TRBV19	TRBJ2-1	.	CASSITRTNEQFF	TGTGCCAGTAGTATCACTCGGACGAATGAGCAGTTCTTC
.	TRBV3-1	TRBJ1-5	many	CASSQARGNQPQHF	TGTGCCAGCAGCCAAGCCCGTGGCAATCAGCCCCAGCATTTT
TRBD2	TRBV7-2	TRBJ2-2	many	CASRRGGANTGELFF	TGTGCCAGCAGGCGCGGGGGGGCGAACACCGGGGAGCTGTTTTTT
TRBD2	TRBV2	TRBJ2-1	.	CASSLPRGAGSGGAISGEQFF	TGTGCCAGCAGCCTGCCGCGAGGGGCCGGTAGCGGGGGGGCCATATCGGGTGAGCAGTTCTTC
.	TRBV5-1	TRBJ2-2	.	CASSLVSGNTGELFF	TGCGCCAGCAGCTTGGTGTCAGGGAACACCGGGGAGCTGTTTTTT
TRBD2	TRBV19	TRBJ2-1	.	CASSRGLAGGPFF	TGTGCCAGTAGTAGGGGACTAGCGGGGGGACCGTTCTTC
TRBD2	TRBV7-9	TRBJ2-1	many	CASSTGSGASYNEQFF	TGTGCCAGCAGCACCGGTAGCGGGGCCTCCTACAATGAGCAGTTCTTC
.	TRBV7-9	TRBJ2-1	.	CASSSLNRVGFF	TGTGCCAGCAGCTCGCTCAACAGGGTGGGGTTCTTC
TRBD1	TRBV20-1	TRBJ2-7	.	CSATRQGAYEQYF	TGCAGTGCTACCCGACAGGGGGCCTACGAGCAGTACTTC
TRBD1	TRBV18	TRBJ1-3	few	CASSLGQGSSGNTIYF	TGTGCCAGCTCACTGGGACAGGGATCTTCTGGAAACACCATATATTTT
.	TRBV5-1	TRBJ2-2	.	CASSSDSLNTGELFF	TGCGCCAGCAGCTCGGACAGCTTAAACACCGGGGAGCTGTTTTTT
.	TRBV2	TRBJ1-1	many	CASSEWVEAFF	TGTGCCAGCAGTGAATGGGTAGAAGCTTTCTTT
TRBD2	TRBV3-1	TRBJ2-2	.	CASSQGLAGGTGELFF	TGTGCCAGCAGCCAAGGACTAGCGGGAGGGACCGGGGAGCTGTTTTTT
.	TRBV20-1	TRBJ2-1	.	CSAIRGSGNEQFF	TGCAGTGCTATCAGGGGCAGTGGCAATGAGCAGTTCTTC